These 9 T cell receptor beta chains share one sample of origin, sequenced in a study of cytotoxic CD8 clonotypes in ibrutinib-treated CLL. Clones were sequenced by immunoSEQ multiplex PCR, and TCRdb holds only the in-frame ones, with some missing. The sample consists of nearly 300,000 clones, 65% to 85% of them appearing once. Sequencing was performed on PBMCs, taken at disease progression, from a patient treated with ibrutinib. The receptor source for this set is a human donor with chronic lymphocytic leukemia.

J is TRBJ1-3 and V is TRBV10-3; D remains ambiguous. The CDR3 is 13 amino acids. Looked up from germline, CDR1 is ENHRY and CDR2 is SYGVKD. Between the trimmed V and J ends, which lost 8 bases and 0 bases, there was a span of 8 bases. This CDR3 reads CAIGRRSGNTIYF. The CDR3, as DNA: TGTGCCATCGGCAGGCGCTCTGGAAACACCATATATTTT.

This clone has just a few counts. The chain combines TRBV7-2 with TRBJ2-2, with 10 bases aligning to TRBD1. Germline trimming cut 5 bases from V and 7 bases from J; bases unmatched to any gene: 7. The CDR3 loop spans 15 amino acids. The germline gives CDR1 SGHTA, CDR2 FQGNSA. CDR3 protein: CASSPGTGASGELFF. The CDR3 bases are TGTGCCAGCAGCCCCGGGACAGGGGCAAGCGGGGAGCTGTTTTTT.

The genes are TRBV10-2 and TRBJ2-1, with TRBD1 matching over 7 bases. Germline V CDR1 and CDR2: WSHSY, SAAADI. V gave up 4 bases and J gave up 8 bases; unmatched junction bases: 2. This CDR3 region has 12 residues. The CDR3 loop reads CASSGGQYEQFF. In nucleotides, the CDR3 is TGCGCCAGCAGTGGGGGACAGTATGAGCAGTTCTTC.

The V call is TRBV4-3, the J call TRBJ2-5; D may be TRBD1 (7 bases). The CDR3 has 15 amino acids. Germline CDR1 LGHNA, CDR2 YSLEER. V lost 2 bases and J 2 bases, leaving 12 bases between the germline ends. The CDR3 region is CASSQFQGGQETQYF. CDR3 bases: TGCGCCAGCAGCCAATTCCAGGGGGGACAAGAGACCCAGTACTTC.

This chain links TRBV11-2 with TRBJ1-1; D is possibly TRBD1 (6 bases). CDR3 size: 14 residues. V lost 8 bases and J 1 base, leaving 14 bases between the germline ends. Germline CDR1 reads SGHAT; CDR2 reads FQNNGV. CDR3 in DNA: TGTGCCAGCCGAGGACAGAAGCCGAACACTGAAGCTTTCTTT. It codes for CASRGQKPNTEAFF.

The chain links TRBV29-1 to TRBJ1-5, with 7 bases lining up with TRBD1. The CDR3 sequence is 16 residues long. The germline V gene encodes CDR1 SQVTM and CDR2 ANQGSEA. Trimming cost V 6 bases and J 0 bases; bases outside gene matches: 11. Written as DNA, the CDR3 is TGCAGCGTGACCAACCGGGACAGCTATAGCAATCAGCCCCAGCATTTT. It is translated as CSVTNRDSYSNQPQHF.

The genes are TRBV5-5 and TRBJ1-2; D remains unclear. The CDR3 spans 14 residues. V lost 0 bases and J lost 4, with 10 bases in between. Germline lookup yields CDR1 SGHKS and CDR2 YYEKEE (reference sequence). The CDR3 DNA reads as TGTGCCAGCAGCTTGGTGCAGACCCGCTATGGCTACACCTTC. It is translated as CASSLVQTRYGYTF. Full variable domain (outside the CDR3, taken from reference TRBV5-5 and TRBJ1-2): DAGVTQSPTHLIKTRGQQVTLRCSPISGHKSVSWYQQVLGQGPQFIFQYYEKEERGRGNFPDRFSARQFPNYSSELNVNALLLGDSALYLCASSLVQTRYGYTFGSGTRLTVV.

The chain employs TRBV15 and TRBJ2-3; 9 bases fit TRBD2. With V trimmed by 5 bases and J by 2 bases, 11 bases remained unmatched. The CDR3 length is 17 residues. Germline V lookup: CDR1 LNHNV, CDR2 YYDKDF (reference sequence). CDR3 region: CATSYSNSGGFTDTQYF. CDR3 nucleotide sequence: TGTGCCACCAGCTATTCAAATAGCGGGGGTTTCACAGATACGCAGTATTTT.

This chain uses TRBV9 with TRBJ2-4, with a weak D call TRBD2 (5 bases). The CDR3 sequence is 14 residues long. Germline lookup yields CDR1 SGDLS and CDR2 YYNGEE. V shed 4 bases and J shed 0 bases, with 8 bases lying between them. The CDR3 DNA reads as TGTGCCAGCAGCAGAGGGCAAGCCAAAAACATTCAGTACTTC. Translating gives CASSRGQAKNIQYF.